This T cell receptor beta chain was obtained from a study of technical replicates of blood from several donors. Sequencing used immunoSEQ multiplex PCR; TCRdb keeps in-frame clones, though not all of them. The sample has 70,000 to 90,000 clones, around nine tenths seen once. V lost 2 bases to trimming and J lost 7 bases; unmatched junction nucleotides: 3. CDR1 PRHDT and CDR2 FYEKMQ come from the germline V gene (reference sequence). CDR3 size: 15 residues. This clonotype originated in a human donor in good health. V gene TRBV13 combines with J gene TRBJ1-6; 9 bases map to TRBD1. Sequencing input: T cells isolated from PBMCs. The DNA of the CDR3 is TGTGCCAGCAGCTTAAGTGGGACAGGGAATTCACCCCTCCACTTT. Residues: CASSLSGTGNSPLHF.